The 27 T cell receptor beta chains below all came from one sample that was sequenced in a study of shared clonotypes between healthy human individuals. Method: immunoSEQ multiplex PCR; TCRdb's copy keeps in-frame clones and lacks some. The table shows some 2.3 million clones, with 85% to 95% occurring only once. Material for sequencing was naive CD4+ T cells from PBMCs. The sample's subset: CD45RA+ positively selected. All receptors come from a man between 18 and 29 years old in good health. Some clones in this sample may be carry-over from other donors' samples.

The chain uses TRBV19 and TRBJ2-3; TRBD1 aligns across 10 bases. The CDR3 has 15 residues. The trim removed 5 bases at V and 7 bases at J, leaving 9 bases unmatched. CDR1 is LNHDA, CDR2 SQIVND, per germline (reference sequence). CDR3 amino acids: CASSPRDRGKNTQYF. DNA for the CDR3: TGTGCCAGTAGTCCCCGGGACAGGGGTAAGAATACGCAGTATTTT. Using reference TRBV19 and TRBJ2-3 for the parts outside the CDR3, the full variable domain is DGGITQSPKYLFRKEGQNVTLSCEQNLNHDAMYWYRQDPGQGLRLIYYSQIVNDFQKGDIAEGYSVSREKKESFPLTVTSAQKNPTAFYLCASSPRDRGKNTQYFGPGTRLTVL.

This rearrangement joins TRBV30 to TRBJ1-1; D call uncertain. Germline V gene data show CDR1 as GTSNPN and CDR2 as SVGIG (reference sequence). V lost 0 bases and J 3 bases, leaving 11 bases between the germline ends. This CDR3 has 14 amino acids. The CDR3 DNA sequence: TGTGCCTGGAGTGTCGGGTATAGGGACACTGAAGCTTTCTTT. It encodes CAWSVGYRDTEAFF.

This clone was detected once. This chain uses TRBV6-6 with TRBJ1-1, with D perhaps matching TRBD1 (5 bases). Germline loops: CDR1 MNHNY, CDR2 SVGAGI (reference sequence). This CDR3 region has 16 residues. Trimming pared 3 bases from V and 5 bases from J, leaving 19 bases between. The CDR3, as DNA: TGTGCCAGCAGTTATTTCCAGGGCAGGAGGTTAACTGAAGCTTTCTTT. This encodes CASSYFQGRRLTEAFF.

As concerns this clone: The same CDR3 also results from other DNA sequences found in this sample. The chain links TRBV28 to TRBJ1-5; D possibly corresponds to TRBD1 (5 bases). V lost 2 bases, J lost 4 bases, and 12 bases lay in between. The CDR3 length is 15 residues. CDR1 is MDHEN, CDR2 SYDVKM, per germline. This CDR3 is CASSLRVGGNQPQHF. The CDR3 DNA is TGTGCCAGCAGTTTAAGAGTGGGGGGTAATCAGCCCCAGCATTTT. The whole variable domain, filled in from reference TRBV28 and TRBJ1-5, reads DVKVTQSSRYLVKRTGEKVFLECVQDMDHENMFWYRQDPGLGLRLIYFSYDVKMKEKGDIPEGYSVSREKKERFSLILESASTNQTSMYLCASSLRVGGNQPQHFGDGTRLSIL.

The CDR3 nucleotides read TGTGCCAGCAGTTACCCTGGACTAGCGGTGGAGACCCAGTACTTC. Translated, it gives CASSYPGLAVETQYF. This chain uses TRBV6-6 with TRBJ2-5; TRBD2 aligns across 10 bases. The CDR3 loop spans 15 amino acids. Germline values: CDR1 MNHNY, CDR2 SVGAGI (reference sequence). The V gene end was trimmed by 2 bases and the J gene end by 5 bases; junction bases not matched to a gene: 5.

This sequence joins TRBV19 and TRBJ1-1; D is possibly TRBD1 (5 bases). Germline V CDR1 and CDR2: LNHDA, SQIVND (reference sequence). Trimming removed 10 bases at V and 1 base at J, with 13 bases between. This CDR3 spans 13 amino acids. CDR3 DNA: TGTGCCACCTCGACAGCTAGGAACACTGAAGCTTTCTTT. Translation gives CATSTARNTEAFF.

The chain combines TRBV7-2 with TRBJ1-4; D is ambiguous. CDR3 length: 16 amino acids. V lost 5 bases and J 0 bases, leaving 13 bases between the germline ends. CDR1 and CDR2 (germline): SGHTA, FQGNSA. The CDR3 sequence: CASSPQAPATNEKLFF. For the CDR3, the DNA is TGTGCCAGCAGCCCTCAAGCCCCAGCAACTAATGAAAAACTGTTTTTT.

CDR3 DNA: TGTGCCACCAGCAGAGATAATCCGCCTGGATACACCGGGGAGCTGTTTTTT. It encodes CATSRDNPPGYTGELFF. V and J are TRBV15 and TRBJ2-2, with D unclear. The CDR3 length is 17 residues. Trimming shortened V by 0 bases and J by 3 bases, and 14 bases separated the two germline ends. Germline values: CDR1 LNHNV, CDR2 YYDKDF (reference sequence).

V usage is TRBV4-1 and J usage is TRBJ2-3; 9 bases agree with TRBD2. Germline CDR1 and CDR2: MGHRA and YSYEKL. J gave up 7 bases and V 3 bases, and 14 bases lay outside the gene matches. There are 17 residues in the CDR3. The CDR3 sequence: CASSHQRGSGRTNTQYF. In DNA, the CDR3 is TGCGCCAGCAGCCACCAAAGGGGTAGCGGGAGAACCAATACGCAGTATTTT.

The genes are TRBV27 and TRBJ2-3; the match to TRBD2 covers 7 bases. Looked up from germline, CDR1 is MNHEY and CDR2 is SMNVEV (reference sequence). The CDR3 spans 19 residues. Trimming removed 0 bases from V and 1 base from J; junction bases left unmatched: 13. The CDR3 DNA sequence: TGTGCCAGCAGTTTATCCGGCCAACCGACTAGCTCCCGCACAGATACGCAGTATTTT. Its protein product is CASSLSGQPTSSRTDTQYF.

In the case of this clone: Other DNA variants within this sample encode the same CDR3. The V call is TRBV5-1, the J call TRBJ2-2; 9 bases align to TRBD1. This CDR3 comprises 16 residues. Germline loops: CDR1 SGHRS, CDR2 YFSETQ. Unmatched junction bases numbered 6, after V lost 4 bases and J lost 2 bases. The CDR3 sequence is CASSPPGQGNTGELFF. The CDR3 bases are TGCGCCAGCAGCCCGCCGGGACAGGGAAACACCGGGGAGCTGTTTTTT.

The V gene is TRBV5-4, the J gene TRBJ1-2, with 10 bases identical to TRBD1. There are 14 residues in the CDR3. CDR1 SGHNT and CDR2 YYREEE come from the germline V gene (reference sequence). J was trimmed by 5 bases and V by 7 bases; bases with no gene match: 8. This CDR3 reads CASRPGTGDYGYTF. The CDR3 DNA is TGTGCCAGCCGTCCCGGGACAGGGGATTATGGCTACACCTTC.

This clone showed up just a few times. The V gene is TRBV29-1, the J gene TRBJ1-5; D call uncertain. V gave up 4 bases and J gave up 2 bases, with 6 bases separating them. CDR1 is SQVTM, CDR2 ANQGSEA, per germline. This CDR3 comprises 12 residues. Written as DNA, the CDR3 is TGCAGCGTTGGGAGTGGCAATCAGCCCCAGCATTTT. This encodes CSVGSGNQPQHF.

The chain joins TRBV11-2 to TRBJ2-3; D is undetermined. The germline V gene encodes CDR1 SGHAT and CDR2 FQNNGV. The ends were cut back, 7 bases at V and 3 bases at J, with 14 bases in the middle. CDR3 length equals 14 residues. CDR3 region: CASNTDGITDTQYF. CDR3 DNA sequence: TGTGCCAGCAATACGGACGGAATTACAGATACGCAGTATTTT.

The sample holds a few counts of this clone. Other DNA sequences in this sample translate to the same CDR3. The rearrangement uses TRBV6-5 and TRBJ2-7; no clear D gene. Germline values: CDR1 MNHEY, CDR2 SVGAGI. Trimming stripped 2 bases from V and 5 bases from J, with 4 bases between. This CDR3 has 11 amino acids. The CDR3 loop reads CASSYRDEQYF. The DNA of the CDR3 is TGTGCCAGCAGTTACCGGGACGAGCAGTACTTC.

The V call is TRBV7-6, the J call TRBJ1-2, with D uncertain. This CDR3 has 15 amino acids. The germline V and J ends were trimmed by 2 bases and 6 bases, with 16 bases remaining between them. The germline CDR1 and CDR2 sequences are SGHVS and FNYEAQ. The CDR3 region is CASSLRFGREDGYTF. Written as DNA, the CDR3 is TGTGCCAGCAGCTTAAGGTTTGGGAGAGAGGATGGCTACACCTTC.

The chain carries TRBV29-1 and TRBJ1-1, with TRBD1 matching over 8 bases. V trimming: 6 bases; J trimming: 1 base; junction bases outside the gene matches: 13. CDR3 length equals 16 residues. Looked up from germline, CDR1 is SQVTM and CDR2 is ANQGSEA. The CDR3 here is CSVGLRGRRGNTEAFF. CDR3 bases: TGCAGCGTGGGGCTCAGGGGGCGGAGGGGGAACACTGAAGCTTTCTTT.

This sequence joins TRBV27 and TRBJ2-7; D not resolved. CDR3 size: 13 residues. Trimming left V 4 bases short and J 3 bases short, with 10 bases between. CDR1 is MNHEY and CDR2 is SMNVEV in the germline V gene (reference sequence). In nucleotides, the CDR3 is TGTGCCAGCAGTTGGGGTGGGGTCTACGAGCAGTACTTC. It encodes CASSWGGVYEQYF.

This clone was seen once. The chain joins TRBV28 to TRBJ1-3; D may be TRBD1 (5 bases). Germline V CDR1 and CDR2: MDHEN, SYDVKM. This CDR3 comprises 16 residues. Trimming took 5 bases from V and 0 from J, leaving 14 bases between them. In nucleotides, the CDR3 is TGTGCCAGCAGTCCACCGGGGACTTACTCTGGAAACACCATATATTTT. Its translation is CASSPPGTYSGNTIYF. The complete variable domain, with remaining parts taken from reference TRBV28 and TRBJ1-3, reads DVKVTQSSRYLVKRTGEKVFLECVQDMDHENMFWYRQDPGLGLRLIYFSYDVKMKEKGDIPEGYSVSREKKERFSLILESASTNQTSMYLCASSPPGTYSGNTIYFGEGSWLTVV.

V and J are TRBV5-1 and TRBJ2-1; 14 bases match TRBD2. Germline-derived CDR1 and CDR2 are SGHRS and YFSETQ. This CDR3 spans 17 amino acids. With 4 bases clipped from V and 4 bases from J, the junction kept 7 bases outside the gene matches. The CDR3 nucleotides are TGCGCCAGCAGCCGGTATGGGACTAGCGGGAGATACAATGAGCAGTTCTTC. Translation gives CASSRYGTSGRYNEQFF.

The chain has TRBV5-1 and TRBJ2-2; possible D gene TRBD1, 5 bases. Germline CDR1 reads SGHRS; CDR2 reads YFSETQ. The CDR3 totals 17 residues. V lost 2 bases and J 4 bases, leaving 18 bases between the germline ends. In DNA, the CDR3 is TGCGCCAGCAGCTTTTTACAGACCCAAAGGGGCACCGGGGAGCTGTTTTTT. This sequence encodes CASSFLQTQRGTGELFF.

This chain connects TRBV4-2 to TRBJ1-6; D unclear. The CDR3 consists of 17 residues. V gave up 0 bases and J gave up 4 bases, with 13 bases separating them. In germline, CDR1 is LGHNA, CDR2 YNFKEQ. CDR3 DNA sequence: TGTGCCAGCAGCCAAGATACCGACATCCCTTATAATTCACCCCTCCACTTT. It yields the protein CASSQDTDIPYNSPLHF.

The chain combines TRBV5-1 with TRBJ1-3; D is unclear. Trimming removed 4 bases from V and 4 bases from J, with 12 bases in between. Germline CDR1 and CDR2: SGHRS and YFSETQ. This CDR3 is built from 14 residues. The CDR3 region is CASSPGVLGNTIYF. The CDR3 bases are TGCGCCAGCAGCCCCGGGGTATTAGGAAACACCATATATTTT.

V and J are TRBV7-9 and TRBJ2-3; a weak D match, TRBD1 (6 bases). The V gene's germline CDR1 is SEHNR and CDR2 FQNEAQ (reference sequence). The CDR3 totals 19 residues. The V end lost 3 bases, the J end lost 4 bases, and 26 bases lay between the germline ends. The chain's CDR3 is CASSFPRFRDTQFPDTQYF. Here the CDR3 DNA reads TGTGCCAGCAGCTTCCCGCGGTTCAGGGACACCCAATTCCCAGATACGCAGTATTTT.

CDR3 region: CASSLAGPPGNEQFF. In nucleotides, the CDR3 is TGTGCCAGCAGCTTAGCCGGTCCCCCCGGGAATGAGCAGTTCTTC. The rearrangement links TRBV7-2 to TRBJ2-1; D unclear. V lost 0 bases, J lost 7 bases, and 13 bases lay in between. The CDR3 is 15 amino acids. Per the germline V gene, CDR1 is SGHTA and CDR2 is FQGNSA.

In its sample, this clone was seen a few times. This chain's CDR3 is CASSLGVGSNEKLFF. In DNA, the CDR3 is TGTGCCAGCAGCTTAGGGGTTGGGTCTAATGAAAAACTGTTTTTT. The chain combines TRBV7-9 with TRBJ1-4; no firm D call. Trimming pared 1 base from V and 3 bases from J, leaving 9 bases between. Germline values: CDR1 SEHNR, CDR2 FQNEAQ (reference sequence). The CDR3 runs to 15 residues.

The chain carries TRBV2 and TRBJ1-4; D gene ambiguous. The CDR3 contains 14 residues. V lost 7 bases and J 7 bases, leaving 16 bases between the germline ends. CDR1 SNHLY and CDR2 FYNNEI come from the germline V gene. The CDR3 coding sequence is TGTGCCAGCACTTTGCGGATTACGGGTGAAAAACTGTTTTTT. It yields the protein CASTLRITGEKLFF. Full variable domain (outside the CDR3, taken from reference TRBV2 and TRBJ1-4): EPEVTQTPSHQVTQMGQEVILRCVPISNHLYFYWYRQILGQKVEFLVSFYNNEISEKSEIFDDQFSVERPDGSNFTLKIRSTKLEDSAMYFCASTLRITGEKLFFGSGTQLSVL.